This passage covers 11 T cell receptor beta chains from one sample sequenced in a study of shared clonotypes between healthy human individuals. The assay was immunoSEQ multiplex PCR, and TCRdb's table has in-frame clones only and misses some. The sample consists of fewer than 2.5 million clones, more than 85% of them appearing once. Specimen: naive CD4+ T cells from PBMCs. This sample's subset: CD45RA+ positively selected. The receptors derive from a man aged 18 to 29 in good health. Some clones in this sample may be carry-over from other donors' samples.

CDR3 in DNA: TGTGCCAGCAGTTTCGTTATAAATCCGGGGCTAATAAGCAATCAGCCCCAGCATTTT. The encoded protein is CASSFVINPGLISNQPQHF. The chain combines TRBV28 with TRBJ1-5; D might be TRBD1 (5 bases). Per the germline V gene, CDR1 is MDHEN and CDR2 is SYDVKM. V dropped 3 bases and J dropped 1 base, with 22 bases sitting between them. This CDR3 contains 19 residues.

This clone appeared a single time. The chain is built from TRBV7-2 and TRBJ2-1, with 11 bases lining up with TRBD2. J was trimmed by 8 bases and V by 3 bases; bases with no gene match: 15. From germline, CDR1 is SGHTA and CDR2 FQGNSA. The CDR3 is 18 amino acids. CDR3 nucleotide sequence: TGTGCCAGCAGCTTCGCTAGACCTACTAGCGGGAGAGGTGATGAGCAGTTCTTC. It codes for CASSFARPTSGRGDEQFF.

The sample holds one count of this clone. The J gene is TRBJ2-1, the V gene TRBV5-4, with D uncertain. The CDR3 consists of 11 residues. Deletions cut 7 bases from V and 5 bases from J, with 7 bases between. Germline values: CDR1 SGHNT, CDR2 YYREEE (reference sequence). This CDR3 is CASGVNNEQFF. In DNA, the CDR3 is TGTGCCAGCGGGGTTAACAATGAGCAGTTCTTC.

The V call is TRBV5-1, the J call TRBJ2-7, with D perhaps matching TRBD2 (5 bases). Germline CDR1 is SGHRS and CDR2 is YFSETQ. V lost 5 bases and J lost 1, with 16 bases in between. CDR3 length: 15 amino acids. CDR3 nucleotide sequence: TGCGCCAGCAGTTTCTGGACTGGAAGTTCCTACGAGCAGTACTTC. Protein product: CASSFWTGSSYEQYF.

This clone was seen only once. The CDR3 nucleotides are TGTGCCAGCAGCTTCCGGACAGGGGCGACCGGGGAGCTGTTTTTT. Translating it yields CASSFRTGATGELFF. The J gene is TRBJ2-2, the V gene TRBV7-3; TRBD1 aligns across 9 bases. This CDR3 has 15 amino acids. Per germline, CDR1 SGHTA and CDR2 FQGTGA. V was clipped by 3 bases and J by 5 bases; unmatched bases: 4.

The rearrangement uses TRBV25-1 and TRBJ2-5; D might be TRBD1 (6 bases). Trimming took off 6 bases at V and 2 bases at J, with 16 bases between the two ends. CDR1 is MGHDK and CDR2 is SYGVNS in the germline V gene. The CDR3 contains 15 residues. Here the CDR3 reads CASSSNVRGQETQYF. The DNA for the CDR3 is TGTGCCAGCAGCTCGAACGTCAGGGGACAAGAGACCCAGTACTTC.

V usage is TRBV11-3 and J usage is TRBJ2-7; D might be TRBD1 (6 bases). Trimming took 7 bases from V and 5 from J, leaving 18 bases between them. This CDR3 spans 14 amino acids. Germline-derived CDR1 and CDR2 are SGHNT and YENEEA. CDR3 region: CASTPVGGTHEQYF. The DNA of the CDR3 is TGTGCCAGCACCCCAGTAGGGGGAACCCACGAGCAGTACTTC.

V and J are TRBV30 and TRBJ1-5; D is unclear. In germline, CDR1 is GTSNPN, CDR2 SVGIG (reference sequence). This CDR3 contains 12 residues. Trimming shortened V by 5 bases and J by 6 bases, and 11 bases separated the two germline ends. Here the CDR3 DNA reads TGTGCCTGGGGGAGCGGAAGTCAGCCCCAGCATTTT. Residues: CAWGSGSQPQHF.

The chain couples TRBV9 to TRBJ2-7, with D perhaps matching TRBD1 (5 bases). Trimming left V 0 bases short and J 6 bases short, with 13 bases between. The germline gives CDR1 SGDLS, CDR2 YYNGEE. The CDR3 has 14 amino acids. The CDR3 region has the DNA TGTGCCAGCAGCGTAGAGGTAGGGGCCGGCGAGCAGTACTTC. Its protein is CASSVEVGAGEQYF. Filled out from reference TRBV9 and TRBJ2-7, the complete variable domain reads DSGVTQTPKHLITATGQRVTLRCSPRSGDLSVYWYQQSLDQGLQFLIQYYNGEERAKGNILERFSAQQFPDLHSELNLSSLELGDSALYFCASSVEVGAGEQYFGPGTRLTVT.

As to this clone: The identical CDR3 is also encoded by other nucleotide sequences in the sample. Here the CDR3 reads CAWSFSSYNEQFF. The CDR3 DNA follows: TGTGCCTGGAGTTTCAGCTCATACAATGAGCAGTTCTTC. V usage is TRBV30 and J usage is TRBJ2-1; D remains unclear. Germline CDR1 reads GTSNPN; CDR2 reads SVGIG (reference sequence). The CDR3 runs 13 residues. V gave up 2 bases and J gave up 4 bases, with 9 bases separating them.

The chain combines TRBV5-1 with TRBJ2-7; 8 bases fit TRBD2. The ends lost 0 bases at V and 5 bases at J; junction bases unmatched: 4. In germline, CDR1 is SGHRS, CDR2 YFSETQ. The CDR3 is made up of 14 amino acids. The CDR3 DNA follows: TGCGCCAGCAGCTTGGAGGGTAGCGGGAACGAGCAGTACTTC. Protein sequence: CASSLEGSGNEQYF. Full variable domain (missing parts from reference TRBV5-1 and TRBJ2-7): KAGVTQTPRYLIKTRGQQVTLSCSPISGHRSVSWYQQTPGQGLQFLFEYFSETQRNKGNFPGRFSGRQFSNSRSEMNVSTLELGDSALYLCASSLEGSGNEQYFGPGTRLTVT.